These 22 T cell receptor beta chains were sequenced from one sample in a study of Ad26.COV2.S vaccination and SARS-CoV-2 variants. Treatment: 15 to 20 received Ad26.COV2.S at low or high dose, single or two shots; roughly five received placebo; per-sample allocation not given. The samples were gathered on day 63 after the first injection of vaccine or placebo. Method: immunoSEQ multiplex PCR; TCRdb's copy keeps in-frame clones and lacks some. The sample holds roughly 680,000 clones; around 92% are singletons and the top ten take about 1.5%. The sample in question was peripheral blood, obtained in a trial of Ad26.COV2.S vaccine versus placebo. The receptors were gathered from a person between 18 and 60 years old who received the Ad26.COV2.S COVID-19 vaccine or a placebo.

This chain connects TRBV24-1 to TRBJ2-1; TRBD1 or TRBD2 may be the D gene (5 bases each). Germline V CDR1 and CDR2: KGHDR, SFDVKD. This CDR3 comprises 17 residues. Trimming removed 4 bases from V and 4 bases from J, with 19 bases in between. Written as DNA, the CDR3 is TGTGCCACCAGTGACCTTTCCCCGTCCGGGACGTACAATGAGCAGTTCTTC. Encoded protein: CATSDLSPSGTYNEQFF.

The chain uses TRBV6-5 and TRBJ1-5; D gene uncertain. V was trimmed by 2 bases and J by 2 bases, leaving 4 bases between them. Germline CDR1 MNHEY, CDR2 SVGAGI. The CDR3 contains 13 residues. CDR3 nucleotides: TGTGCCAGCAGTTACCACGGCAATCAGCCCCAGCATTTT. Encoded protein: CASSYHGNQPQHF.

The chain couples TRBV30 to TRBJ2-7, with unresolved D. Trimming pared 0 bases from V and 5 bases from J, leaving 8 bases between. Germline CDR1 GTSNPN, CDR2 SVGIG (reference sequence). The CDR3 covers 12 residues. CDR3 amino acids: CAWSVQRDEQYF. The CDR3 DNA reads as TGTGCCTGGAGTGTACAAAGAGACGAGCAGTACTTC. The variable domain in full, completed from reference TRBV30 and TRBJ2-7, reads SQTIHQWPATLVQPVGSPLSLECTVEGTSNPNLYWYRQAAGRGLQLLFYSVGIGQISSEVPQNLSASRPQDRQFILSSKKLLLSDSGFYLCAWSVQRDEQYFGPGTRLTVT.

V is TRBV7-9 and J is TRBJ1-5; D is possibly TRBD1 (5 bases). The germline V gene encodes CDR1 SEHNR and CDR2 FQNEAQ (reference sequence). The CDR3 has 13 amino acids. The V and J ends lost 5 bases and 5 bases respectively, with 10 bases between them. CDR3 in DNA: TGTGCCAGCAGCGCCCAGGGCGATCAGCCCCAGCATTTT. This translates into CASSAQGDQPQHF.

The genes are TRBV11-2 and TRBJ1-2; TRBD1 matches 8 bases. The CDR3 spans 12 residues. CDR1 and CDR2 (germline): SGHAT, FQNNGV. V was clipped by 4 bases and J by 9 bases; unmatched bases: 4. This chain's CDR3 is CASSWDRRSYTF. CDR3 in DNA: TGTGCCAGCAGCTGGGACAGGCGGAGCTACACCTTC.

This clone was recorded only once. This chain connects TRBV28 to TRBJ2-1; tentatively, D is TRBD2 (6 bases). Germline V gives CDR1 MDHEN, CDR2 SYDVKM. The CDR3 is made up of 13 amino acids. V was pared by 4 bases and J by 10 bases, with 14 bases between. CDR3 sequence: CASSSPVRDEQFF. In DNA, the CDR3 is TGTGCCAGCAGTTCCCCGGTGCGGGACGAGCAGTTCTTC.

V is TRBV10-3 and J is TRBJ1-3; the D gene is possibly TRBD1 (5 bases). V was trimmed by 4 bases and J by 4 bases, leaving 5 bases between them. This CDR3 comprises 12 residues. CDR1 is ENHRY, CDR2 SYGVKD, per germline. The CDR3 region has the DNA TGTGCCATCAGTGCAGGGGGAAACACCATATATTTT. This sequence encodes CAISAGGNTIYF.

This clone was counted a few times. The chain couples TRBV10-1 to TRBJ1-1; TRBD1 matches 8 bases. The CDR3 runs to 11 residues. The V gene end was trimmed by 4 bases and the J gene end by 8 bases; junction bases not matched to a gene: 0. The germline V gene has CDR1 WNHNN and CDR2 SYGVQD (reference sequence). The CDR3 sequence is CASSGQGEAFF. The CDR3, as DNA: TGCGCCAGCAGTGGACAGGGGGAAGCTTTCTTT.

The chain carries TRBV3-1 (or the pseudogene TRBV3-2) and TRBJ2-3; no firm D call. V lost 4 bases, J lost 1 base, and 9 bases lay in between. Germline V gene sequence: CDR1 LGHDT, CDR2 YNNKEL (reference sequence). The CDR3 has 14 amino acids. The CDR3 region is CASSPDEGTDTQYF. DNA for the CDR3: TGTGCCAGCAGCCCGGATGAGGGCACAGATACGCAGTATTTT.

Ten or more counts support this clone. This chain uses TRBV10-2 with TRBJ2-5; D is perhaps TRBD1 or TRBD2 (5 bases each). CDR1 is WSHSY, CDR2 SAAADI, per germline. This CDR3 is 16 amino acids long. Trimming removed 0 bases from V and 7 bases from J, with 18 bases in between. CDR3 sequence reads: CASSESMGPPLGTQYF. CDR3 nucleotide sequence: TGCGCCAGCAGTGAGTCGATGGGACCCCCCCTGGGGACCCAGTACTTC.

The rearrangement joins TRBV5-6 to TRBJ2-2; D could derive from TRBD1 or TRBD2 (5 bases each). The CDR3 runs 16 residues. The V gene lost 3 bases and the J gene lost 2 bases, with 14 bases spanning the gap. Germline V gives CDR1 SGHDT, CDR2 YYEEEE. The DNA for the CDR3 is TGTGCCAGCAGCTCCATCGGGGACCGCAACACCGGGGAGCTGTTTTTT. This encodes CASSSIGDRNTGELFF.

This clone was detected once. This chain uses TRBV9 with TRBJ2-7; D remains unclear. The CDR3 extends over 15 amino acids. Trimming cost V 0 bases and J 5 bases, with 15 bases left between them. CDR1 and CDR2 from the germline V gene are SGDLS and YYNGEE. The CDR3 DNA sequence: TGTGCCAGCAGCGTAGTGCCCGTTGGCGGCAACGAGCAGTACTTC. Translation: CASSVVPVGGNEQYF.

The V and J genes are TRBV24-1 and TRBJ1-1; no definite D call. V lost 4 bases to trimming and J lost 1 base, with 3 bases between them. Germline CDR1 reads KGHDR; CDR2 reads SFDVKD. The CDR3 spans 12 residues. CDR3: CATSDWNTEAFF. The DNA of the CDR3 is TGTGCCACCAGTGACTGGAACACTGAAGCTTTCTTT.

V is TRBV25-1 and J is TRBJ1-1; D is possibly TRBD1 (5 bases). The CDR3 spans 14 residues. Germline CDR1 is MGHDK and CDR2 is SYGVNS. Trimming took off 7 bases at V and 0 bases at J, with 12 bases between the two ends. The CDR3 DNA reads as TGTGCCAGCATTTCGACAGTTGTGAACACTGAAGCTTTCTTT. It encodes CASISTVVNTEAFF.

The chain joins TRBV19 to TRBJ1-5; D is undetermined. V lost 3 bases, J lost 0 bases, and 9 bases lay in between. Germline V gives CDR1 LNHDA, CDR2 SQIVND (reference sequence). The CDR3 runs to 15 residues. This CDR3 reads CASSMSGYSNQPQHF. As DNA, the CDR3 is TGTGCCAGTAGTATGAGTGGGTATAGCAATCAGCCCCAGCATTTT. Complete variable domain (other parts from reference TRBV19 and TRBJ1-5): DGGITQSPKYLFRKEGQNVTLSCEQNLNHDAMYWYRQDPGQGLRLIYYSQIVNDFQKGDIAEGYSVSREKKESFPLTVTSAQKNPTAFYLCASSMSGYSNQPQHFGDGTRLSIL.

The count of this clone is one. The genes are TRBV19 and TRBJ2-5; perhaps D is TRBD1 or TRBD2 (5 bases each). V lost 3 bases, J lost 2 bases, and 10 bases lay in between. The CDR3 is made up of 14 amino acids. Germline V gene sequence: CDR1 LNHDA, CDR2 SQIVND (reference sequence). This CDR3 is CASSIREWQETQYF. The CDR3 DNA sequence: TGTGCCAGTAGTATCAGGGAGTGGCAAGAGACCCAGTACTTC.

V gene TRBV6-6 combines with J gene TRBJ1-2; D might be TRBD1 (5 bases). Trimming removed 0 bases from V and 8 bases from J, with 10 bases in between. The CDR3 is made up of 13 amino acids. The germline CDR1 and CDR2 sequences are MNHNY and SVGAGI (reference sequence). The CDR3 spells CASSYSGGDGYTF. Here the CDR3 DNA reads TGTGCCAGCAGTTACTCGGGGGGGGACGGCTACACCTTC.

CDR3 loop: CASSLTGDDYGYTF. DNA of the CDR3: TGTGCCAGCAGTTTAACAGGGGACGACTATGGCTACACCTTC. J is TRBJ1-2 and V is TRBV7-2; TRBD1 matches at 7 bases. The CDR3 runs to 14 residues. Germline CDR1 SGHTA, CDR2 FQGNSA. V was pared by 6 bases and J by 3 bases, with 7 bases of the junction left unmatched.

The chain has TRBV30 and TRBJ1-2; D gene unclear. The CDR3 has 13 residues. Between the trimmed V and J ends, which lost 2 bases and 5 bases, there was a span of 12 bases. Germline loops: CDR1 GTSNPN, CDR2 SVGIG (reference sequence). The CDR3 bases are TGTGCCTGGAGTCGGGTGGAGGAGTATGGCTACACCTTC. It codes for CAWSRVEEYGYTF.

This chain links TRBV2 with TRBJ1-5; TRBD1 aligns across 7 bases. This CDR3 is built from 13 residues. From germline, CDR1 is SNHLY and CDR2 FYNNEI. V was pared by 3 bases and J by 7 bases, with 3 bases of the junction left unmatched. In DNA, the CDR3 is TGTGCCAGCAGTGAGCAGGGGGTGCAGCCCCAGCATTTT. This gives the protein CASSEQGVQPQHF.

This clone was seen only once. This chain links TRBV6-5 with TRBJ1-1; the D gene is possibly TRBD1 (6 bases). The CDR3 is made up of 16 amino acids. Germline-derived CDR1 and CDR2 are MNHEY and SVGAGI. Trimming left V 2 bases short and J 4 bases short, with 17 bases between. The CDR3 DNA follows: TGTGCCAGCAGTTACCCCACCCCAGGGGTTCGCACTGAAGCTTTCTTT. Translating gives CASSYPTPGVRTEAFF.

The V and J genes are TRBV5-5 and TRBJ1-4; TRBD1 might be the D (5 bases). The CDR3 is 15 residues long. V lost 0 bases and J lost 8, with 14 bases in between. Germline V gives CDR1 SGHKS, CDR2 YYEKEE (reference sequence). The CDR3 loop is CASSLGGERNEKLFF. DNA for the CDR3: TGTGCCAGCAGCTTGGGAGGGGAGCGAAACGAAAAACTGTTTTTT.